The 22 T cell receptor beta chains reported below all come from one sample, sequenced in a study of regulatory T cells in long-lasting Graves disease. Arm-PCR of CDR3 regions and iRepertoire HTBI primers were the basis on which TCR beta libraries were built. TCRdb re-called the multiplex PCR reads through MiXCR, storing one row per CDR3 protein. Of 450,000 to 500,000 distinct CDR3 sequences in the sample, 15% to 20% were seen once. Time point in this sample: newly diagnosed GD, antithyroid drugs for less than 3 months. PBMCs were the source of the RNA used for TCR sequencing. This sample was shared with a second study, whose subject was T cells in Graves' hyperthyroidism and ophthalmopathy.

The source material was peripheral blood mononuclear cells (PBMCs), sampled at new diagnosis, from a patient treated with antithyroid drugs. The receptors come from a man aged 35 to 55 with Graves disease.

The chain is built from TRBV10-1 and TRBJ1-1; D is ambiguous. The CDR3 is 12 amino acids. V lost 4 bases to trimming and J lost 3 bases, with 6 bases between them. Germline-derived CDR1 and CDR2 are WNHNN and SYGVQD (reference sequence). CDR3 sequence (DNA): TGCGCCAGCAGTGGCGCGGACACTGAAGCTTTCTTT. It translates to CASSGADTEAFF.

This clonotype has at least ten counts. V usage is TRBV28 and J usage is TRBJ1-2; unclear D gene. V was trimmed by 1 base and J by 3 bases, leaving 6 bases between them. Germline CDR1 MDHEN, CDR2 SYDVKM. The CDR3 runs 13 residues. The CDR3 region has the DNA TGTGCCAGCAGTTTATACGGGGACTATGGCTACACCTTC. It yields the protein CASSLYGDYGYTF.

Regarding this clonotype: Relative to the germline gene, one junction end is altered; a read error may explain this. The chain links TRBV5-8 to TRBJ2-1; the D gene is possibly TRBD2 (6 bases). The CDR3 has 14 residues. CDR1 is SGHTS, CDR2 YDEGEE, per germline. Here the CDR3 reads CASGLGGSYNEQSF. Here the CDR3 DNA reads TGTGCCAGCGGTTTGGGGGGATCCTACAATGAGCAGTCCTTC.

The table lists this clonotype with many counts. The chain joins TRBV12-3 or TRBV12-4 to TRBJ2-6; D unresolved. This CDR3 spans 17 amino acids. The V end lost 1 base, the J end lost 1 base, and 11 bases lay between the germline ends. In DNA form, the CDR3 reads TGTGCCAGCAGTTTAGGCAGGCACCAATCTGGGGCCAACGTCCTGACTTTC. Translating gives CASSLGRHQSGANVLTF.

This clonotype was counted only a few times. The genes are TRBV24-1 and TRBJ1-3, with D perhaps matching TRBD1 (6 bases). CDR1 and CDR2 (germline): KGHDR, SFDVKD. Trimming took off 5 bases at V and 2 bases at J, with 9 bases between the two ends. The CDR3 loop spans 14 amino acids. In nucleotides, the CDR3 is TGTGCCACCAGTGCGGGACACCCTGGAAACACCATATATTTT. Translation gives CATSAGHPGNTIYF.

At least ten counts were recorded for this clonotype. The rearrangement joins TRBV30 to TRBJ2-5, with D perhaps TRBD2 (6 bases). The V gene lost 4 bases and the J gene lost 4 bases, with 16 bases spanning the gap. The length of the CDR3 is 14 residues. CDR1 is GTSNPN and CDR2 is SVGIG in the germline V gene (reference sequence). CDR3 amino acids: CAWTRGVPRETQYF. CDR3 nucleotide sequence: TGTGCCTGGACCCGCGGGGTTCCCCGAGAGACCCAGTACTTC. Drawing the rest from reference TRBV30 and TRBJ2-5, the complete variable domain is SQTIHQWPATLVQPVGSPLSLECTVEGTSNPNLYWYRQAAGRGLQLLFYSVGIGQISSEVPQNLSASRPQDRQFILSSKKLLLSDSGFYLCAWTRGVPRETQYFGPGTRLLVL.

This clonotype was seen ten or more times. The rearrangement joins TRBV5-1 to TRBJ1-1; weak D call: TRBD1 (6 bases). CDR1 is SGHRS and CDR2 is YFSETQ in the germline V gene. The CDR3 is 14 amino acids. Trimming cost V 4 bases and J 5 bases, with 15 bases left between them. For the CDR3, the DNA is TGCGCCAGCAGCCCGGCTGGAAGGGGGACTGAAGCTTTCTTT. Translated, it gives CASSPAGRGTEAFF.

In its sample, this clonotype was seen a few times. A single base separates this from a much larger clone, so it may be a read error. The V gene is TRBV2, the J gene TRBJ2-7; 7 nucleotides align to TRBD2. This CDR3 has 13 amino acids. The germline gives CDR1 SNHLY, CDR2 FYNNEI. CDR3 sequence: CASSERERGEQHF. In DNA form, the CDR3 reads TGTGCCAGCAGTGAGCGGGAGCGAGGCGAGCAGCACTTC.

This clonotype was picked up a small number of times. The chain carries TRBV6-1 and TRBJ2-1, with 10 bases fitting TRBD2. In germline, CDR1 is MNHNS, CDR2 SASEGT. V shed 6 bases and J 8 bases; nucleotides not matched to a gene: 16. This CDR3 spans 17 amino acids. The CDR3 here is CASRPRLAGTLRHEQFF. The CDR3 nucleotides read TGTGCCAGCAGACCTAGACTAGCGGGTACCCTACGTCATGAGCAGTTCTTC.

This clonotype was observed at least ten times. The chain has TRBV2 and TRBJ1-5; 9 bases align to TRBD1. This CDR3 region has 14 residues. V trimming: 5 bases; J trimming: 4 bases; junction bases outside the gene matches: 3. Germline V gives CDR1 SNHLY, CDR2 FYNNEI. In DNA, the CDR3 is TGTGCCAGCAGTTGGACAGGGGTAAATCAGCCCCAGCATTTT. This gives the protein CASSWTGVNQPQHF.

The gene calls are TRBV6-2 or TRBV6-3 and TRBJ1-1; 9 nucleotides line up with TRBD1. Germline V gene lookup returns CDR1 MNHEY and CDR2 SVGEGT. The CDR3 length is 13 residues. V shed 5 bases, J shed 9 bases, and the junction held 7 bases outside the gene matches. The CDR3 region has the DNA TGTGCCAGCAGTGGGACAGGGTGGTCTCAAGCTTTCTTT. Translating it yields CASSGTGWSQAFF.

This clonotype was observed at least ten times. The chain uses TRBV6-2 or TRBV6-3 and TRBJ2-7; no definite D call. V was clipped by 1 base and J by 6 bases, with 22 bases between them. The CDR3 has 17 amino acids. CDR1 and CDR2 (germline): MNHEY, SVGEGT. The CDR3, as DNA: TGTGCCAGCAGTTACTTGGATACGCTTACGAAGGGTTCCGAGCAGTACTTC. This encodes CASSYLDTLTKGSEQYF.

The CDR3 DNA follows: TGTGCCAGCAGTTTAAGGTCGAGGGGAGATACGCAGTATTTT. Translating gives CASSLRSRGDTQYF. The genes are TRBV27 and TRBJ2-3; D is possibly TRBD1 or TRBD2 (5 bases each). Between the trimmed V and J ends, which lost 2 bases and 5 bases, there was a span of 11 bases. Germline assignment: CDR1 MNHEY and CDR2 SMNVEV (reference sequence). This CDR3 is built from 14 residues.

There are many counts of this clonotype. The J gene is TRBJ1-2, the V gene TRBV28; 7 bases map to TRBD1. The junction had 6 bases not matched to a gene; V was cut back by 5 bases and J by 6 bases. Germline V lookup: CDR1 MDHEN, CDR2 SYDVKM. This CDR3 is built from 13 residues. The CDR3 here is CASSATGQHGYTF. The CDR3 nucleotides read TGTGCCAGCAGTGCGACAGGGCAGCATGGCTACACCTTC.

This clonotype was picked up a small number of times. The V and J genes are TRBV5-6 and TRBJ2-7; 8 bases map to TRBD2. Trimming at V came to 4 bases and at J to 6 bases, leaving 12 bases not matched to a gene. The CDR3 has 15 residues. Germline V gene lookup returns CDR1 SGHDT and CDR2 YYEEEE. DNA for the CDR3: TGTGCCAGCAGCCCGGGACTAGGACACGGCAGCGAGCAGTACTTC. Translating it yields CASSPGLGHGSEQYF.

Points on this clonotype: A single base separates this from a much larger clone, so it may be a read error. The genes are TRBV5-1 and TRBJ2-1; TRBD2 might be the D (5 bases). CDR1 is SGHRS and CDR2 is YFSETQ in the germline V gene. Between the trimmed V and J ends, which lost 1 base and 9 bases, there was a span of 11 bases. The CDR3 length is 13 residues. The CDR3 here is CASSLLVGVEQFF. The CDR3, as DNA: TGCGCCAGCAGCTTGCTAGTGGGAGTTGAGCAGTTCTTC.

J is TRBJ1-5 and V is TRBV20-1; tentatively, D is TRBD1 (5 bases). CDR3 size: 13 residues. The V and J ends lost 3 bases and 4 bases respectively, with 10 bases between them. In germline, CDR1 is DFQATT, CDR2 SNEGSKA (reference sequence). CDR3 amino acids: CSASYGGNQPQHF. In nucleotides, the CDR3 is TGCAGTGCTAGTTATGGGGGGAATCAGCCCCAGCATTTT.

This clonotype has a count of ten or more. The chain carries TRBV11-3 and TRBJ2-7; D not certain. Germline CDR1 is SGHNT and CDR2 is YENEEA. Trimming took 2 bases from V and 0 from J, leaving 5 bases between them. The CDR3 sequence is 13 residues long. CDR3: CASSLPSSYEQYF. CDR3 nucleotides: TGTGCCAGCAGCTTACCTAGCTCCTACGAGCAGTACTTC.

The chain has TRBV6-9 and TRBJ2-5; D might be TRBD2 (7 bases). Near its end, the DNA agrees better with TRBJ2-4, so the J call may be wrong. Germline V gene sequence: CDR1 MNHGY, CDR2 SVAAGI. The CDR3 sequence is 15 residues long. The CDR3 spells CASSYIGGPRDIQYF. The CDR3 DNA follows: TGTGCCAGCAGTTACATCGGGGGGCCCCGGGACATTCAGTACTTC.

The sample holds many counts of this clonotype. This CDR3 reads CSAREGHAEAFF. The CDR3 DNA reads as TGCAGTGCTAGAGAGGGCCACGCTGAAGCTTTCTTT. J is TRBJ1-1 and V is TRBV20-1, with unresolved D. V dropped 0 bases and J dropped 6 bases, with 8 bases sitting between them. Germline V gene sequence: CDR1 DFQATT, CDR2 SNEGSKA (reference sequence). The length of the CDR3 is 12 residues.

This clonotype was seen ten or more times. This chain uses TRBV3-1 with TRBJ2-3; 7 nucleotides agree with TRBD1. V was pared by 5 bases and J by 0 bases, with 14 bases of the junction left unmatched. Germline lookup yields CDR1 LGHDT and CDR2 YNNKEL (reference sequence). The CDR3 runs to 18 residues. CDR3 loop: CASSGRTGGPTSTDTQYF. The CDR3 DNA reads TGTGCCAGCAGCGGACGGACAGGAGGCCCAACTAGCACAGATACGCAGTATTTT.

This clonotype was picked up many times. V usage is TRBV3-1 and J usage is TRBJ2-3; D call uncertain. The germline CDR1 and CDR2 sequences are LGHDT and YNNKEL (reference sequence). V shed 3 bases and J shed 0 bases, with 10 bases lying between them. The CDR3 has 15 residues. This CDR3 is CASSHDSRSTDTQYF. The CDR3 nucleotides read TGTGCCAGCAGCCACGATAGCAGAAGCACAGATACGCAGTATTTT.